This T cell receptor (beta chain) emerged from a study of blood T cells in healthy people across ages. Whole-study findings and limits: With donor CMV status unknown, expanded clonotype changes were possibly confounded.

The germline V gene encodes CDR1 SGDLS and CDR2 YYNGEE. The CDR3 extends over 15 amino acids. V was pared by 3 bases and J by 5 bases, with 10 bases of the junction left unmatched. Regarding this clonotype: Its antigen remains unknown.

Primers used in a second PCR of roughly 7 to 12 cycles were a sample-barcoded 5' primer and a J-beta primer mix. MiXCR was run by TCRdb on the 5' RACE reads, yielding one entry per CDR3 protein. The sample lists approximately 320,000 distinct CDR3 sequences, 25% to 30% occurring once. The clonotype comes from a woman between 65 and 79 years old in good health. Sequencing input: blood. The chain combines TRBV9 with TRBJ2-5, with TRBD2 identical over 7 bases. The CDR3 DNA reads as TGTGCCAGCAGCGCTCGGGGGGACGGTAGGGAGACCCAGTACTTC. It specifies CASSARGDGRETQYF.